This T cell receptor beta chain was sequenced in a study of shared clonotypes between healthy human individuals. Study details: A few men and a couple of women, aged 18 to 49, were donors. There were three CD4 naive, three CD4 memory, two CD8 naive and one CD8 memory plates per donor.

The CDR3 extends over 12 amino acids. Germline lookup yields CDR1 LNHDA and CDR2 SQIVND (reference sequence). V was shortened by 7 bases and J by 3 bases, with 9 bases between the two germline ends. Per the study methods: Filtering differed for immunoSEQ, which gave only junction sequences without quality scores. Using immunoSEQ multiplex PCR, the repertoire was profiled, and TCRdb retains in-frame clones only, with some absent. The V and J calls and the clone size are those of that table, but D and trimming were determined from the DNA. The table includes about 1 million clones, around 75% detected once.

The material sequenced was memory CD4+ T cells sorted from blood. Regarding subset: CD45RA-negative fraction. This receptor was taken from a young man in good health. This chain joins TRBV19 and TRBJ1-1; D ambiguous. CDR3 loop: CASKERYTEAFF. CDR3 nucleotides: TGTGCCAGTAAAGAAAGGTACACTGAAGCTTTCTTT.